This TCR beta chain was observed in a study of blood T cell repertoires in COVID-19 (dated by TCRdb to 2019 to 2021). The study in broad terms: Samples from collaborators originated in the United States, Italy and Spain and spanned both the acute and convalescent phases of COVID-19. The sample metadata nearly always contained a de-identified subject ID, COVID-19 status, age in years and sex. The samples were drawn from the first 160 participants of the ongoing ImmuneRACE study and from 1,200 or so subjects provided by 6 global collaborators. The dataset comprised deeply sampled blood TCRbeta repertoires from subjects exposed to, actively infected with, or recovered from COVID-19. Where HLA class I and class II types were available, the types were taken from metadata supplied by the sample provider, not from assay-based typing. The material from the prospective study consisted of cDNA or gDNA derived from T cells, B-cell-depleted T cells, or PBMCs. The repertoires were released in a freely available public database intended as a resource for research on the immune response to SARS-CoV-2.

Broader findings and caveats from the paper: How much clinical and demographic metadata was included differed by source and by participant, and the metadata was provided uncurated.

A second Seattle source provided samples from volunteer blood donors who had recovered from COVID-19. The collaborating institutions used their own protocols to collect whole blood in K2EDTA tubes. Collaborator samples were shipped for TCRbeta analysis as frozen whole blood, isolated PBMCs, or DNA extracted from either sample type. Cut back by 6 bases and 6 bases, the V and J ends lie 15 bases apart. CDR3 length: 14 amino acids, cysteine to phenylalanine. Of the read, only the CDR3 DNA is kept; its 42 bases are in frame from base 1. According to the germline V gene, CDR1 reads SGHTS and CDR2 reads YDEGEE. TCRbeta CDR3 regions were amplified from genomic DNA by means of the immunoSEQ Assay, a bias-controlled multiplex PCR. In the paper's pipeline: Nucleated cell counts per sample were estimated from amplification of reference gene primers within the assay. Sequence reads were collapsed and filtered to measure the absolute abundance of every unique TCRbeta CDR3 rearrangement. For each sample, productive Simpson clonality was calculated as the square root of Simpson's diversity index across productive rearrangements. The source is immuneACCESS, and TCRdb retained only in-frame sequences with V and J called. Part of the clones is not carried over; for the studies checked, unresolved V genes explain less than half of this, and the remainder is unexplained. V, J and clone size are those of that table, while D and trimming were read from the DNA. The sample yields about 160,000 clones; over 75% were counted once. The top ten constitute 10% to 15% of the sample.

With respect to this clone: Its antigen specificity is not known. Base qualities are not recorded, but no much larger clone differs from it by a single base.

This TCR was recovered from a man aged 65-85 years who had recovered from COVID-19. What was sequenced was peripheral blood. Rearrangement joined TRBV5-8 to TRBJ1-4, with a tentative D gene TRBD1 over 5 matching bases. Here the CDR3 is given as CASTTNGGYEKLFF. The nucleotide sequence is given as TGTGCCAGCACAACGAACGGGGGATATGAAAAACTGTTTTTT.